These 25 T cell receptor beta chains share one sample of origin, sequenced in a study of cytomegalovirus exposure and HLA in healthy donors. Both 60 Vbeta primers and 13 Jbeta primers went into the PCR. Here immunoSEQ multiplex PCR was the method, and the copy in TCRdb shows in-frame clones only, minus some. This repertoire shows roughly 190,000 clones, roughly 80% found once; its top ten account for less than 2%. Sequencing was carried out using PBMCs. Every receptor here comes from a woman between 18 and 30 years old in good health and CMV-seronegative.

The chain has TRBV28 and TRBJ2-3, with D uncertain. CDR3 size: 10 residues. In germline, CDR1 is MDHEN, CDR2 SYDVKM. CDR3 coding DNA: TGTGCAAGCCACGGGGATACGCAGTATTTT. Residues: CASHGDTQYF.

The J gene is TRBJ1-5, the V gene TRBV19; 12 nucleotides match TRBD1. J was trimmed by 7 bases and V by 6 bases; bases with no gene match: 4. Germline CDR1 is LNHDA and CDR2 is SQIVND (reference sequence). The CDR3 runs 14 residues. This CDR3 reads CASSGTGGGQPQHF. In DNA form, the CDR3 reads TGTGCCAGTAGCGGGACAGGGGGCGGGCAGCCCCAGCATTTT.

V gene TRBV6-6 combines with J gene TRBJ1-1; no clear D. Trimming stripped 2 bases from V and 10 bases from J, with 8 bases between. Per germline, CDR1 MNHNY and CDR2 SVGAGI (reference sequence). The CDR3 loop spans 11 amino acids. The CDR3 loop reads CASSYADIAFF. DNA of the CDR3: TGTGCCAGCAGTTACGCGGATATAGCTTTCTTT.

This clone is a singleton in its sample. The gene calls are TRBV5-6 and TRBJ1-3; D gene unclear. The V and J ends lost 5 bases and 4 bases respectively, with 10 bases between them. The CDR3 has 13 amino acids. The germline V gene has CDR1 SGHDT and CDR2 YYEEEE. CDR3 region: CASSFRGGNTIYF. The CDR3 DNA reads TGTGCCAGCAGTTTTAGAGGAGGAAACACCATATATTTT.

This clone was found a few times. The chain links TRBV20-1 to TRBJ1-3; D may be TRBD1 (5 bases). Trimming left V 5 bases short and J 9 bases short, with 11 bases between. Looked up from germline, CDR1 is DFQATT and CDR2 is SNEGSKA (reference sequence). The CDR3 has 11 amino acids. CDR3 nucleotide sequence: TGCAGTGCTCGGGCCCAGGGCACCATATATTTT. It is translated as CSARAQGTIYF.

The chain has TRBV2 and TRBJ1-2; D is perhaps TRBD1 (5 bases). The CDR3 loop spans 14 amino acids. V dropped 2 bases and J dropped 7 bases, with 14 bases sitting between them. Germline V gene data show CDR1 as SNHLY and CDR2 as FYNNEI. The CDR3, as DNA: TGTGCCAGCAGTGAACGGGGTCAGGGAGGTGGCTACACCTTC. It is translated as CASSERGQGGGYTF.

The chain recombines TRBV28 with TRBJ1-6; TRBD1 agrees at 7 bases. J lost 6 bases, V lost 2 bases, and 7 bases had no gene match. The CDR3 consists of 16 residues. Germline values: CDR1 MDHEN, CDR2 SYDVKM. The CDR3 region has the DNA TGTGCCAGCAGTTTACCCCAGGGGGTTCCTAATTCACCCCTCCACTTT. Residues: CASSLPQGVPNSPLHF.

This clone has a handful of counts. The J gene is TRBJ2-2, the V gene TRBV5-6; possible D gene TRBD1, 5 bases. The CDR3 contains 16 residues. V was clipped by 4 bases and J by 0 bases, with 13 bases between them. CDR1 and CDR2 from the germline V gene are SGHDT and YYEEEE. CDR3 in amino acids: CASSPGSGPNTGELFF. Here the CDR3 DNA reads TGTGCCAGCAGCCCAGGGTCTGGGCCGAACACCGGGGAGCTGTTTTTT.

The DNA of the CDR3 is TGTGCCAGCAGCCAAGATAGGGGCTGGACCGTCTACACCTTC. This sequence encodes CASSQDRGWTVYTF. The rearrangement uses TRBV14 and TRBJ1-2, with D perhaps matching TRBD1 (5 bases). CDR1 and CDR2 from the germline V gene are SGHDN and FVKESK. The CDR3 has 14 amino acids. V was shortened by 0 bases and J by 10 bases, with 15 bases between the two germline ends.

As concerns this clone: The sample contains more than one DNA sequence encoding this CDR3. The CDR3 spells CASSLAGVADTQYF. The DNA of the CDR3 is TGTGCCAGCAGTTTAGCGGGGGTTGCAGATACGCAGTATTTT. The V gene is TRBV28, the J gene TRBJ2-3, with 7 bases lining up with TRBD2. The germline V gene encodes CDR1 MDHEN and CDR2 SYDVKM. The CDR3 sequence is 14 residues long. V shed 2 bases and J 4 bases; nucleotides not matched to a gene: 3.

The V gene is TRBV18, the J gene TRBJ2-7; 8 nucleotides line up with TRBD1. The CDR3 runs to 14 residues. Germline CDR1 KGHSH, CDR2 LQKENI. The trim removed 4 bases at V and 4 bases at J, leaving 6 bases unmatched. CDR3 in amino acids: CASSRAGGWYEQYF. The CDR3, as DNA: TGTGCCAGCTCACGGGCAGGGGGCTGGTACGAGCAGTACTTC.

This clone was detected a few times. The CDR3 here is CASSGGKGGQPQHF. The DNA of the CDR3 is TGCGCCAGCAGCGGAGGCAAAGGGGGACAGCCCCAGCATTTT. The chain is built from TRBV10-2 and TRBJ1-5; perhaps TRBD1 as D (6 bases). The CDR3 covers 14 residues. V shed 6 bases and J shed 7 bases, with 16 bases lying between them. In germline, CDR1 is WSHSY, CDR2 SAAADI.

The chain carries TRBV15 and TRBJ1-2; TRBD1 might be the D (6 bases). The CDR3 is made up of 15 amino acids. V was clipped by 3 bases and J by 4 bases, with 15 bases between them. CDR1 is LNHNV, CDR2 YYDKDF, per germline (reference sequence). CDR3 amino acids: CATSSGDTIGYGYTF. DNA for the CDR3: TGTGCCACCAGCAGTGGGGACACTATTGGCTATGGCTACACCTTC.

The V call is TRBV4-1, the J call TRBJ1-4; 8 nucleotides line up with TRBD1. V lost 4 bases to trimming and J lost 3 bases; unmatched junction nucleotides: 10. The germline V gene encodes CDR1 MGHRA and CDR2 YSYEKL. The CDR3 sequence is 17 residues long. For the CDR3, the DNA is TGCGCCAGCAGCCCCCGATCCCGGGACAGGTCTAATGAAAAACTGTTTTTT. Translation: CASSPRSRDRSNEKLFF.

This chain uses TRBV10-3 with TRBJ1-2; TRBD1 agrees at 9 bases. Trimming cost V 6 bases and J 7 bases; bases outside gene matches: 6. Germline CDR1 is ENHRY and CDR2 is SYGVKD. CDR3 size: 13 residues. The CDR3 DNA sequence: TGTGCCATCAGCCCGGGACAGGGATTTGGCTACACCTTC. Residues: CAISPGQGFGYTF.

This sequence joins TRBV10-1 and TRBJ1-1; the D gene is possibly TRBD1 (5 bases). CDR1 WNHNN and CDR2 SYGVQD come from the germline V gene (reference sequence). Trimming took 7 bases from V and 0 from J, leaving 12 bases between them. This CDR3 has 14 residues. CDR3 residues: CASKFVRVNTEAFF. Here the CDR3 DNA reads TGCGCCAGCAAATTCGTCAGGGTGAACACTGAAGCTTTCTTT.

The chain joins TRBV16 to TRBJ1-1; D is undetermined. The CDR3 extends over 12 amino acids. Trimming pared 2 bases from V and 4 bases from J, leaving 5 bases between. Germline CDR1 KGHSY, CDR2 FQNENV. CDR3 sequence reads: CASSQVATEAFF. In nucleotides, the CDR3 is TGTGCCAGCAGCCAAGTGGCCACTGAAGCTTTCTTT.

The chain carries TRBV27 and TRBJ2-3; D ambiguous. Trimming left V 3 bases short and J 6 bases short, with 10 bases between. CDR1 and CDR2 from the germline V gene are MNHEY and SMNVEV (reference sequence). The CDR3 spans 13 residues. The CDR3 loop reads CASSFAEPDTQYF. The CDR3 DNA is TGTGCCAGCAGTTTCGCGGAGCCGGATACGCAGTATTTT.

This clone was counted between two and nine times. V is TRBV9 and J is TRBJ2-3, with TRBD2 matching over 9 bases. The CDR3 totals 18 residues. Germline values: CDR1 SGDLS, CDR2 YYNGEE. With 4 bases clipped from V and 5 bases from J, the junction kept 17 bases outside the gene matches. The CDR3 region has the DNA TGTGCCAGCAGCCCAAGGTGGGGGACTAGCTCCACCCAAGATACGCAGTATTTT. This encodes CASSPRWGTSSTQDTQYF.

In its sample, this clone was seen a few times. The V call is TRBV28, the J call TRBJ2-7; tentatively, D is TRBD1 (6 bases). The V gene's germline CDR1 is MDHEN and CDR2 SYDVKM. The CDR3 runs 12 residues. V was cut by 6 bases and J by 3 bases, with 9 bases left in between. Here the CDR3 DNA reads TGTGCCAGCAGAAGGGACAACTACGAGCAGTACTTC. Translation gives CASRRDNYEQYF.

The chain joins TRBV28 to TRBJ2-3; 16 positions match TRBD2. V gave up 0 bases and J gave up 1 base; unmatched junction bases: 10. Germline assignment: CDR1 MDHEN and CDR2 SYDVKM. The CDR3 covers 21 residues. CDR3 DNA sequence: TGTGCCAGCAGTTTATGGAATCTCCCGGGACTAGCGGGAGGGGGCACAGATACGCAGTATTTT. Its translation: CASSLWNLPGLAGGGTDTQYF.

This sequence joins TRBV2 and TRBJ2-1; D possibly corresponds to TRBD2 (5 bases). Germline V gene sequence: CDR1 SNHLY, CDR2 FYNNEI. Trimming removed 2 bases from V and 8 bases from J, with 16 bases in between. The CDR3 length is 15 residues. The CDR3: CASSESGLGAHEQFF. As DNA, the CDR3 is TGTGCCAGCAGTGAATCAGGATTGGGAGCGCATGAGCAGTTCTTC.

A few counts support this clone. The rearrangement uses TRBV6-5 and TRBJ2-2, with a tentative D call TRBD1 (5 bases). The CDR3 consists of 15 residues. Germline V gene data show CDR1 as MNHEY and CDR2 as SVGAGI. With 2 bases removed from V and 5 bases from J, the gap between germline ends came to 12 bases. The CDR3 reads CASSYGRQGTGELFF. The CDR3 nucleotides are TGTGCCAGCAGTTACGGACGGCAGGGTACCGGGGAGCTGTTTTTT.

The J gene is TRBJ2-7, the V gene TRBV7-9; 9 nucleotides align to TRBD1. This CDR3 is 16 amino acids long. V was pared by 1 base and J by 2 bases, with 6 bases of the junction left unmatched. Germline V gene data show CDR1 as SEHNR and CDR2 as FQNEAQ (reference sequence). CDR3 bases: TGTGCCAGCAGCTTAGGTACGGGACAGGGACCCTACGAGCAGTACTTC. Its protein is CASSLGTGQGPYEQYF.

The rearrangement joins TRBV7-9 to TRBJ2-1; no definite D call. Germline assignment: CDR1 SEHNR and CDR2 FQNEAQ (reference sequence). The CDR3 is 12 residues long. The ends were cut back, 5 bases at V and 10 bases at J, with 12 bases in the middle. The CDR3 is CASSPGEIEQFF. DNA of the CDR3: TGTGCCAGCAGCCCCGGTGAGATCGAGCAGTTCTTC.